This T cell receptor beta chain was sequenced during a study of cytomegalovirus exposure and HLA in healthy donors. The primer mix had 60 Vbeta and 13 Jbeta primers. Produced via immunoSEQ multiplex PCR; TCRdb's table is partial and in-frame only. There are around 150,000 clones in the sample; around 88% occur only once, and around 0.85% lies in the top ten. CDR3 size: 13 residues. V was pared by 4 bases and J by 7 bases, with 14 bases between. The germline V gene encodes CDR1 MNHEY and CDR2 SMNVEV (reference sequence). In the case of this clone: The target antigen is unknown.

Study findings and constraints: It emerged from a later analysis that several of the most significant clusters appeared to be linked to common viral pathogens.

Sample: PBMCs. The chain is built from TRBV27 and TRBJ2-7; tentative D call: TRBD1 (5 bases). The receptor comes from a woman aged 30 to 39 in good health and CMV-seronegative. CDR3 loop: CASSSAGRGEQYF. The DNA for the CDR3 is TGTGCCAGCAGTTCAGCAGGGCGCGGAGAGCAGTACTTC.